These 9 T cell receptor beta chains were all obtained from the same sample, sequenced in a study of PD-1 blockade in mismatch repair-deficient tumors. TCRdb's table, derived via immunoSEQ multiplex PCR, lists solely in-frame clones and lacks some. In the table there are 30,000 to 40,000 clones, around 84% of which are singletons. This sample comprised peripheral blood, obtained 75 to 85 weeks after starting pembrolizumab. The source is an adult with mismatch repair-deficient cancer.

This rearrangement joins TRBV7-9 to TRBJ1-2, with D tentatively TRBD1 (5 bases). The CDR3 loop spans 13 amino acids. The germline gives CDR1 SEHNR, CDR2 FQNEAQ (reference sequence). V was trimmed by 1 base and J by 3 bases, leaving 6 bases between them. This chain's CDR3 is CASSLGRDYGYTF. CDR3 nucleotide sequence: TGTGCCAGCAGCTTAGGCAGGGACTATGGCTACACCTTC. Full variable domain (outside the CDR3, taken from reference TRBV7-9 and TRBJ1-2): DTGVSQNPRHKITKRGQNVTFRCDPISEHNRLYWYRQTLGQGPEFLTYFQNEAQLEKSRLLSDRFSAERPKGSFSTLEIQRTEQGDSAMYLCASSLGRDYGYTFGSGTRLTVV.

This chain uses TRBV25-1 with TRBJ2-7; TRBD2 agrees at 11 bases. The CDR3 sequence is 15 residues long. The J segment lost 7 bases and the V segment lost 1 base, leaving 6 bases of the junction unmatched. Germline V gives CDR1 MGHDK, CDR2 SYGVNS. CDR3 nucleotide sequence: TGTGCCAGCAGTGAATCTACTAGCGGGAGTGGGGAGCAGTACTTC. Residues: CASSESTSGSGEQYF.

In this sample, this clone is medium-sized (0.01 to 0.1%). The genes are TRBV19 and TRBJ2-5, with 11 positions matching TRBD2. The CDR3 is 20 amino acids. Per germline, CDR1 LNHDA and CDR2 SQIVND (reference sequence). The junction had 22 bases not matched to a gene; V was cut back by 6 bases and J by 4 bases. CDR3 in amino acids: CASSDRLAGGILEPGETQYF. For the CDR3, the DNA is TGTGCCAGTAGCGACCGTCTAGCGGGAGGAATTCTCGAGCCCGGAGAGACCCAGTACTTC.

The genes are TRBV10-3 and TRBJ1-1, with D possibly TRBD1 on 5 matching bases. Trimming took 7 bases from V and 0 from J, leaving 12 bases between them. CDR1 and CDR2 (germline): ENHRY, SYGVKD. The CDR3 consists of 14 residues. CDR3 region: CAITRDGMNTEAFF. CDR3 in DNA: TGTGCCATCACCCGGGACGGAATGAACACTGAAGCTTTCTTT.

This rearrangement joins TRBV25-1 to TRBJ2-1, with 10 bases that match TRBD2. The length of the CDR3 is 15 residues. Germline V CDR1 and CDR2: MGHDK, SYGVNS. The trim removed 0 bases at V and 8 bases at J, leaving 4 bases unmatched. The CDR3 bases are TGTGCCAGCAGTGAATATTTTAGCGGGAGGTATGAGCAGTTCTTC. Translation: CASSEYFSGRYEQFF.

The J gene is TRBJ1-2, the V gene TRBV7-2; tentatively, D is TRBD1 (5 bases). Deletions cut 4 bases from V and 8 bases from J, with 20 bases between. The V gene's germline CDR1 is SGHTA and CDR2 FQGNSA. This CDR3 is 15 amino acids long. CDR3 amino acids: CASSSGGEDGKGYTF. The CDR3 DNA reads as TGTGCCAGCAGCTCCGGAGGGGAGGACGGCAAGGGCTACACCTTC.

This chain joins TRBV5-6 and TRBJ1-4, with a tentative D call TRBD1 (5 bases). CDR3 length: 15 amino acids. Germline CDR1 and CDR2: SGHDT and YYEEEE. V was cut by 4 bases and J by 5 bases, with 15 bases left in between. The CDR3 spells CASSLQGRANEKLFF. CDR3 nucleotides: TGTGCCAGCAGCCTCCAGGGACGGGCAAATGAAAAACTGTTTTTT. The variable domain in full, completed from reference TRBV5-6 and TRBJ1-4, reads DAGVTQSPTHLIKTRGQQVTLRCSPKSGHDTVSWYQQALGQGPQFIFQYYEEEERQRGNFPDRFSGHQFPNYSSELNVNALLLGDSALYLCASSLQGRANEKLFFGSGTQLSVL.

The chain joins TRBV5-1 to TRBJ2-5, with 7 bases aligning to TRBD2. This CDR3 has 13 residues. Germline CDR1 is SGHRS and CDR2 is YFSETQ. V shed 3 bases and J 5 bases; nucleotides not matched to a gene: 4. The CDR3 is CASSSTSRETQYF. The CDR3 nucleotides are TGCGCCAGCAGCTCGACTAGCCGGGAGACCCAGTACTTC.

This chain joins TRBV6-5 and TRBJ1-1; D is ambiguous. Germline values: CDR1 MNHEY, CDR2 SVGAGI. The V and J ends lost 5 bases and 1 base respectively, with 8 bases between them. The CDR3 is 13 residues long. CDR3 residues: CASSPLANTEAFF. The CDR3 DNA follows: TGTGCCAGCAGTCCCTTGGCGAACACTGAAGCTTTCTTT.